This TCR beta chain was recorded in a study of T cells in Graves' hyperthyroidism and ophthalmopathy. Template material for amplifying TCR beta CDR3 regions consisted of RNA transcripts. The primer set for the first-round RT-PCR of the TCR CDR3 was HTBI. One entry per CDR3 protein, called by TCRdb with MiXCR from the multiplex PCR reads. The sample lists hundreds of thousands of distinct CDR3 sequences, approximately 19% occurring once. The receptor's source is a woman aged 45-60 years with Graves' hyperthyroidism that later progressed to Graves' ophthalmopathy. The sample consisted of blood.

This CDR3 is CASSQVAGTSQETQYF. The CDR3 DNA reads as TGTGCCAGCAGCCAAGTCGCCGGGACTAGTCAAGAGACCCAGTACTTC. J is TRBJ2-5 and V is TRBV4-2; 8 nucleotides line up with TRBD2. After removal of 1 base from V and 2 bases from J, the junction contained 6 bases not matched to a gene. Germline-derived CDR1 and CDR2 are LGHNA and YNFKEQ. CDR3 size: 16 residues.